This T cell receptor beta chain was sequenced for a study of OX40 agonist ivuxolimab in advanced cancers. Looking at the study overall: Patients received the agonistic anti-OX40 (CD134) antibody ivuxolimab. Participants averaged approximately 65 years of age (range about 23 to 80) and were 75% to 90% male. Points from the study as a whole: Not determined was the antigen specificity of the expanded peripheral T cells. Compared with others, partial responders at 0.1-3.0 mg/kg displayed clonal expansion among the lowest.

Produced via immunoSEQ multiplex PCR; TCRdb's table is partial and in-frame only. The sample includes under 80,000 clones, about 92% seen only once; the top ten take 10%. A remark on this clone: Its antigen is not identified.

This material consisted of CD4+ or CD8+ T cells sorted from blood, taken in a trial of the OX40 agonist ivuxolimab. The clonotype comes from an adult with an advanced solid tumor such as melanoma, head and neck, liver or kidney cancer.

CDR3 amino acids: CASSAGGMNTEAFF. Written as DNA, the CDR3 is TGTGCCAGCAGCGCAGGGGGTATGAACACTGAAGCTTTCTTT. This chain joins TRBV9 and TRBJ1-1; 7 positions agree with TRBD1. With V trimmed by 3 bases and J by 0 bases, 2 bases remained unmatched. This CDR3 is built from 14 residues. Per germline, CDR1 SGDLS and CDR2 YYNGEE.